These 31 T cell receptor beta chains originate from one sample sequenced in a study of T-cell reconstitution after alpha-beta-depleted transplantation in children. Unique molecular identifiers were used to barcode this TCRbeta library. TCRdb reprocessed the PCR reads via MiXCR and lists one record per CDR3 protein. The sample records about 7,900 distinct CDR3 sequences, roughly 30% being singletons. Sequenced here: peripheral blood, sampled 60 days after TCRalphabeta/CD19-depleted stem cell transplant. These receptors originate from a boy less than two years old who had a stem cell transplant for SCID, so the T cells may come from the graft donor.

This clonotype is medium-sized. The chain recombines TRBV29-1 with TRBJ2-5; TRBD1 matches at 9 bases. CDR3 size: 11 residues. V lost 6 bases to trimming and J lost 10 bases; unmatched junction nucleotides: 6. In germline, CDR1 is SQVTM, CDR2 ANQGSEA. The CDR3 DNA sequence: TGCAGCGTGCGGACAGGGGAATGCCAGTACTTC. Translation: CSVRTGECQYF.

The CDR3 spells CASSPGNGFYEQYF. Written as DNA, the CDR3 is TGCGCCAGCAGCCCCGGCAACGGCTTCTACGAGCAGTACTTC. The J gene is TRBJ2-7, the V gene TRBV5-1; D is unclear. CDR1 is SGHRS, CDR2 YFSETQ, per germline. The germline V and J ends were trimmed by 4 bases and 3 bases, with 14 bases remaining between them. The CDR3 runs 14 residues.

The V gene is TRBV10-3, the J gene TRBJ1-4; D is possibly TRBD1 (6 bases). Germline values: CDR1 ENHRY, CDR2 SYGVKD. CDR3 length: 15 residues. Trimming cost V 4 bases and J 8 bases, with 17 bases left between them. The CDR3 DNA reads TGTGCCATCAGTGCTAAAGGGGGGCGCGAAGAAAAACTGTTTTTT. The encoded protein is CAISAKGGREEKLFF.

V and J are TRBV12-3 or TRBV12-4 and TRBJ2-5; 13 nucleotides line up with TRBD2. The CDR3 covers 16 residues. The V and J ends lost 5 bases and 2 bases, in that order; junction bases with no gene match: 5. CDR3 in DNA: TGTGCCAGCAGTCCGGGACTAGCGGGGACGCAAGAGACCCAGTACTTC. Its protein is CASSPGLAGTQETQYF.

The chain combines TRBV5-1 with TRBJ2-2; D possibly corresponds to TRBD2 (5 bases). The CDR3 length is 17 residues. Germline V gives CDR1 SGHRS, CDR2 YFSETQ. Trimming removed 5 bases at V and 8 bases at J, with 25 bases between. CDR3 nucleotide sequence: TGCGCCAGCAGGGGCCCTGACTACCAAAGGGCCCAGGGGGAGCTGTTTTTT. Residues: CASRGPDYQRAQGELFF.

The chain employs TRBV10-3 and TRBJ2-5; 12 nucleotides match TRBD2. The ends lost 0 bases at V and 1 base at J; junction bases unmatched: 6. This CDR3 is built from 18 residues. CDR1 ENHRY and CDR2 SYGVKD come from the germline V gene. This CDR3 is CAISESWVTSGSQETQYF. The CDR3 nucleotides read TGTGCCATCAGTGAGTCATGGGTGACTAGCGGGAGCCAAGAGACCCAGTACTTC.

V gene TRBV12-3 or TRBV12-4 combines with J gene TRBJ1-2; TRBD1 might be the D (6 bases). Trimming removed 5 bases at V and 7 bases at J, with 14 bases between. The CDR3 length is 13 residues. DNA for the CDR3: TGTGCCAGCAGTCCCCGGCAGGGGTCTGGCTACACCTTC. Translating gives CASSPRQGSGYTF.

In its sample, this clonotype is medium-sized. The CDR3 DNA is TGCAGTGCGGCATACAATAGGGAGCAGTTCTTC. Translated: CSAAYNREQFF. This chain uses TRBV20-1 with TRBJ2-1; D remains unclear. The germline V gene encodes CDR1 DFQATT and CDR2 SNEGSKA (reference sequence). The CDR3 runs to 11 residues. The V end was cut by 6 bases, the J end by 10 bases, with 13 bases between.

The chain combines TRBV7-2 with TRBJ2-5; weak D call: TRBD1 (5 bases). V shed 6 bases and J shed 3 bases, with 8 bases lying between them. CDR1 and CDR2 (germline): SGHTA, FQGNSA. CDR3 size: 12 residues. The CDR3 DNA reads TGTGCCAGCAGTCGCAGGGAAGAGACCCAGTACTTC. Residues: CASSRREETQYF.

This clonotype was picked up many times. This chain uses TRBV7-9 with TRBJ2-3; D ambiguous. The CDR3 has 15 amino acids. V lost 4 bases and J 0 bases, leaving 11 bases between the germline ends. Germline values: CDR1 SEHNR, CDR2 FQNEAQ (reference sequence). CDR3 DNA: TGTGCCAGCAGCTCCCGTCGGCTTAGCACAGATACGCAGTATTTT. It specifies CASSSRRLSTDTQYF.

This clonotype is labeled medium-sized. The chain links TRBV7-9 to TRBJ1-1, with 7 positions matching TRBD1. Germline CDR1 is SEHNR and CDR2 is FQNEAQ (reference sequence). With V trimmed by 5 bases and J by 1 base, 4 bases remained unmatched. The CDR3 runs to 14 residues. CDR3 sequence (DNA): TGTGCCAGCAGCCCCAGACAGGGGAACACTGAAGCTTTCTTT. Translation: CASSPRQGNTEAFF.

Relative to its sample, this clonotype is medium-sized. The rearrangement uses TRBV21-1 and TRBJ2-3; the tabulated D call, TRBD1, remains unverified against the DNA. TRBV21-1 is marked as a pseudogene. The CDR3 extends over 16 amino acids. For the CDR3, the DNA is TGTGCCAGCAGCAGCAACCCCCGGACTAGCACAGATACGCAGTATTTT. It specifies CASSSNPRTSTDTQYF.

By frequency in the sample, this clonotype is medium-sized (0.01 to 0.1%). CDR3 DNA: TGTGCCAGCAGTTTATCGAGAGGGAACACCGGGGAGCTGTTTTTT. It encodes CASSLSRGNTGELFF. The gene calls are TRBV27 and TRBJ2-2; D uncertain. Germline CDR1 is MNHEY and CDR2 is SMNVEV (reference sequence). V lost 0 bases to trimming and J lost 1 base, with 6 bases between them. The CDR3 has 15 residues.

This clonotype has a count of ten or more. The chain couples TRBV9 to TRBJ2-7; 10 bases are a match to TRBD1. Looked up from germline, CDR1 is SGDLS and CDR2 is YYNGEE. The trim removed 1 base at V and 2 bases at J, leaving 6 bases unmatched. CDR3 length: 16 amino acids. Here the CDR3 reads CASSVPGTGVPYEQYF. Here the CDR3 DNA reads TGTGCCAGCAGCGTACCCGGGACAGGGGTCCCCTACGAGCAGTACTTC.

This clonotype was counted at least ten times. The chain recombines TRBV2 with TRBJ2-5; D not resolved. With 8 bases removed from V and 0 bases from J, the gap between germline ends came to 13 bases. The germline V gene encodes CDR1 SNHLY and CDR2 FYNNEI. The CDR3 contains 14 residues. The CDR3 coding sequence is TGTGCCAGCCACCGACACCTGTACCAAGAGACCCAGTACTTC. This translates into CASHRHLYQETQYF.

By share, this clonotype counts as medium-sized. The junction shows a germline mismatch at one end, possibly a read error. V and J are TRBV3-1 and TRBJ1-4; D may be TRBD1 (6 bases). This CDR3 is built from 13 residues. Germline CDR1 reads LGHDT; CDR2 reads YNNKEL (reference sequence). The CDR3 sequence: CASSQDGGQGRGF. The CDR3 bases are TGTGCCAGCAGCCAAGATGGAGGGCAGGGGAGAGGATTT. The full variable domain, rest sourced from reference TRBV3-1 and TRBJ1-4, is DTAVSQTPKYLVTQMGNDKSIKCEQNLGHDTMYWYKQDSKKFLKIMFSYNNKELIINETVPNRFSPKSPDKAHLNLHINSLELGDSAVYFCASSQDGGQGRGFGSGTQLSVL.

The rearrangement joins TRBV4-1 to TRBJ2-7; weak D call: TRBD1 (6 bases). CDR1 is MGHRA and CDR2 is YSYEKL in the germline V gene. Trimming took off 1 base at V and 5 bases at J, with 12 bases between the two ends. This CDR3 comprises 14 residues. CDR3 residues: CASSQGQARDEQYF. DNA for the CDR3: TGCGCCAGCAGCCAAGGACAGGCCAGGGACGAGCAGTACTTC.

This clonotype was seen ten or more times. This chain joins TRBV4-1 and TRBJ1-5; 7 bases fit TRBD1. There are 17 residues in the CDR3. V shed 1 base, J shed 5 bases, and the junction held 11 bases outside the gene matches. Germline CDR1 MGHRA, CDR2 YSYEKL. The CDR3 region is CASSQGPTGWLDQPQHF. In DNA form, the CDR3 reads TGCGCCAGCAGCCAAGGCCCGACAGGGTGGTTGGATCAGCCCCAGCATTTT.

V usage is TRBV12-3 or TRBV12-4 and J usage is TRBJ2-7, with 9 bases identical to TRBD1. CDR3 length: 14 amino acids. The ends lost 8 bases at V and 4 bases at J; junction bases unmatched: 9. This chain's CDR3 is CASSMGTGSYEQYF. The CDR3 nucleotides are TGTGCCAGCTCGATGGGGACAGGGTCTTACGAGCAGTACTTC.

This chain uses TRBV11-2 with TRBJ2-5; D gene uncertain. Germline CDR1 and CDR2: SGHAT and FQNNGV. The CDR3 covers 15 residues. V was cut by 5 bases and J by 2 bases, with 15 bases left in between. The CDR3 loop is CASSPFRSRQETQYF. In DNA, the CDR3 is TGTGCCAGCAGCCCATTCAGAAGCCGGCAAGAGACCCAGTACTTC.

This clonotype has at least ten counts. V gene TRBV4-2 combines with J gene TRBJ2-5; D gene unclear. This CDR3 is built from 13 residues. The germline CDR1 and CDR2 sequences are LGHNA and YNFKEQ. Trimming removed 4 bases at V and 5 bases at J, with 11 bases between. The CDR3 spells CASSPEMWETQYF. Here the CDR3 DNA reads TGTGCCAGCAGCCCCGAGATGTGGGAGACCCAGTACTTC.

There are many counts of this clonotype. The chain uses TRBV2 and TRBJ2-6, with D hard to call. Germline V gene data show CDR1 as SNHLY and CDR2 as FYNNEI. Trimming took 6 bases from V and 2 from J, leaving 11 bases between them. This CDR3 contains 15 residues. CDR3 bases: TGTGCCAGCAGCACTCGGGTTGCTGGGGCCAACGTCCTGACTTTC. Translation: CASSTRVAGANVLTF.

The chain has TRBV6-5 and TRBJ2-3; 7 nucleotides match TRBD2. The germline gives CDR1 MNHEY, CDR2 SVGAGI. The CDR3 consists of 14 residues. Germline trimming cut 3 bases from V and 4 bases from J; bases unmatched to any gene: 4. CDR3: CASSYGRAADTQYF. Written as DNA, the CDR3 is TGTGCCAGCAGTTATGGGAGGGCTGCAGATACGCAGTATTTT.

This clonotype was picked up many times. V and J are TRBV20-1 and TRBJ2-1; D gene uncertain. Germline loops: CDR1 DFQATT, CDR2 SNEGSKA (reference sequence). V shed 2 bases and J shed 6 bases, with 11 bases lying between them. This CDR3 region has 13 residues. The CDR3 DNA reads as TGCAGTGCTAGACCGGGCCCCGGCAATGAGCAGTTCTTC. It is translated as CSARPGPGNEQFF.

Judged by abundance, this clonotype is medium-sized (0.01 to 0.1%). The J gene is TRBJ1-4, the V gene TRBV29-1; D call uncertain. The CDR3 has 12 residues. Trimming shortened V by 1 base and J by 10 bases, and 10 bases separated the two germline ends. The germline V gene encodes CDR1 SQVTM and CDR2 ANQGSEA. CDR3 DNA: TGCAGCGTTGAAGGACTTCGAAGAAAACTGTTTTTT. Its translation is CSVEGLRRKLFF.

This clonotype came up once. The CDR3 coding sequence is TGTGCCAGCAGCTTGTACAGAGGTGATAGCAATCAGCCCCAGCATTTT. Translated, it gives CASSLYRGDSNQPQHF. V gene TRBV5-5 combines with J gene TRBJ1-5, with D uncertain. V gave up 1 base and J gave up 0 bases, with 11 bases separating them. Per the germline V gene, CDR1 is SGHKS and CDR2 is YYEKEE (reference sequence). The CDR3 consists of 16 residues.

The genes are TRBV20-1 and TRBJ2-2; a possible D gene is TRBD1 (5 bases). The CDR3 extends over 14 amino acids. Germline V gives CDR1 DFQATT, CDR2 SNEGSKA (reference sequence). The ends were cut back, 2 bases at V and 2 bases at J, with 9 bases in the middle. The CDR3 DNA follows: TGCAGTGCTAGACAGGGCGGAAACACCGGGGAGCTGTTTTTT. Its translation: CSARQGGNTGELFF.

This clonotype was seen at least ten times. The chain combines TRBV7-9 with TRBJ1-4; 9 positions agree with TRBD1. CDR3 length: 15 amino acids. V lost 5 bases to trimming and J lost 8 bases; unmatched junction nucleotides: 9. Germline V gives CDR1 SEHNR, CDR2 FQNEAQ (reference sequence). DNA of the CDR3: TGTGCCAGCAGCCCCCGGGACAGGGAGGGCGAAAAACTGTTTTTT. This gives the protein CASSPRDREGEKLFF.

This clonotype was seen just once. J is TRBJ2-2 and V is TRBV12-3 or TRBV12-4; D is unresolved. The CDR3 runs 12 residues. Trimming left V 2 bases short and J 3 bases short, with 1 base between. The CDR3 spells CASSLYTGELFF. The CDR3 coding sequence is TGTGCCAGCAGTTTATACACCGGGGAGCTGTTTTTT.

This clonotype counts as medium-sized. V usage is TRBV5-4 and J usage is TRBJ2-7; D gene uncertain. Germline CDR1 and CDR2: SGHNT and YYREEE (reference sequence). The CDR3 is 14 residues long. Trimming removed 3 bases at V and 5 bases at J, with 15 bases between. In nucleotides, the CDR3 is TGTGCCAGCAGCTCCCGCTATATGTCCGACGAGCAGTACTTC. Protein product: CASSSRYMSDEQYF.

In this sample, this clonotype is medium-sized. The J gene is TRBJ1-4, the V gene TRBV7-9; D is possibly TRBD1 (5 bases). The CDR3 is made up of 15 amino acids. The V and J ends lost 7 bases and 13 bases respectively, with 25 bases between them. Germline V gives CDR1 SEHNR, CDR2 FQNEAQ (reference sequence). In nucleotides, the CDR3 is TGTGCCAGCACCACCTACAGGAGGGATCATACTACACTGTTTTTT. As protein: CASTTYRRDHTTLFF.